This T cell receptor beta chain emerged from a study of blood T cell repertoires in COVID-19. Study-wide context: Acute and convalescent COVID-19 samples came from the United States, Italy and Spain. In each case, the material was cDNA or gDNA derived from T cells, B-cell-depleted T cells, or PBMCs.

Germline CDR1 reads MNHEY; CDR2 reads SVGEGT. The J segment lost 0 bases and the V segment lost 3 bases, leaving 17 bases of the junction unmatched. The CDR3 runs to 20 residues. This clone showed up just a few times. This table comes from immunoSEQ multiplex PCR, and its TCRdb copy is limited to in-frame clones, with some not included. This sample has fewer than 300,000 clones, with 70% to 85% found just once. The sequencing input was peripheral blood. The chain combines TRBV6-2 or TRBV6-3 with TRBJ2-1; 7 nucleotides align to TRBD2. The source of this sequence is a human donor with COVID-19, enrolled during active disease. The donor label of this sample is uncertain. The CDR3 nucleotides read TGTGCCAGCAGTTATTCCCCAATACAGCGGGGCTTCTTCTCCTACAATGAGCAGTTCTTC. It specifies CASSYSPIQRGFFSYNEQFF.